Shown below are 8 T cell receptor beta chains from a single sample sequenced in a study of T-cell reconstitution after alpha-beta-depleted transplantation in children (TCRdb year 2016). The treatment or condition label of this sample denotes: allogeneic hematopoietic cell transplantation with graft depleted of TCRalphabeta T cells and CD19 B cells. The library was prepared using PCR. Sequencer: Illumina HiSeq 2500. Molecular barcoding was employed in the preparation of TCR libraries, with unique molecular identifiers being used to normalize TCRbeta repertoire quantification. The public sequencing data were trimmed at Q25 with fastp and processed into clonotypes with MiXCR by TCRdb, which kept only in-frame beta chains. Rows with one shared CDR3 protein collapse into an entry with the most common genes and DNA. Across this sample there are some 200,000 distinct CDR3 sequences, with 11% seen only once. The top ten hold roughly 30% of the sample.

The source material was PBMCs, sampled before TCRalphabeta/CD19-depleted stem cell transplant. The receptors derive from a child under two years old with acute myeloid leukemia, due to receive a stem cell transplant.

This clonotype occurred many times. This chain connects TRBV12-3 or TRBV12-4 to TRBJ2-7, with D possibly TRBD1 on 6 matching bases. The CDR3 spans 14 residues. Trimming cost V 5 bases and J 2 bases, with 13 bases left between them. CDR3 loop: CASSPPRGTYEQYF. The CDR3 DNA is TGTGCCAGCAGTCCACCCAGGGGCACCTACGAGCAGTACTTC.

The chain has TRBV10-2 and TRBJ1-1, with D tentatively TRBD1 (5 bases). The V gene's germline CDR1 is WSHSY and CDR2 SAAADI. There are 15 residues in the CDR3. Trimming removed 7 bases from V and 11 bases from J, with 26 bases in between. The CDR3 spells CASILNRAGGRGAFF. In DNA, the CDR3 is TGCGCCAGCATTTTAAACCGCGCGGGGGGGAGAGGCGCTTTCTTT.

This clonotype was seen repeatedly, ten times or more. CDR3 sequence reads: CASTPDRELEQYF. As DNA, the CDR3 is TGTGCCAGCACTCCAGACAGGGAACTCGAGCAGTACTTC. The chain recombines TRBV2 with TRBJ2-7, with 7 bases identical to TRBD1. Germline CDR1 is SNHLY and CDR2 is FYNNEI. This CDR3 region has 13 residues. Losses at the gene ends were 7 bases for V and 6 bases for J; bases not matched to a gene: 9.

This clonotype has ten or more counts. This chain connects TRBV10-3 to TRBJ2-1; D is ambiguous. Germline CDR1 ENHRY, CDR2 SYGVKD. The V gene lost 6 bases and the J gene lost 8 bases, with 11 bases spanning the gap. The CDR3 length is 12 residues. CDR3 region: CAISSGRDEQFF. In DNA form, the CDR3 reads TGTGCCATCAGCTCCGGACGGGATGAGCAGTTCTTC.

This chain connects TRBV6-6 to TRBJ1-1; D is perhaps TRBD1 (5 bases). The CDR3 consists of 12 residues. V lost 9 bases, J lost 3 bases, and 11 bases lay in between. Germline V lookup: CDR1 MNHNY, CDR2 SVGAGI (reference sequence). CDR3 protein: CASTPGDTEAFF. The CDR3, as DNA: TGTGCCAGTACCCCGGGGGACACTGAAGCTTTCTTT.

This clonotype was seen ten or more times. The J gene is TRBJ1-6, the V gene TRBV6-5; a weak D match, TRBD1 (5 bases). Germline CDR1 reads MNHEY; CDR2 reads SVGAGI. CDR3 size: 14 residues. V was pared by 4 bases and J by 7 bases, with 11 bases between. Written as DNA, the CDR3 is TGTGCCAGCAGTTGGGGGGTTGGCAATTCACCCCTCCACTTT. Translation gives CASSWGVGNSPLHF.

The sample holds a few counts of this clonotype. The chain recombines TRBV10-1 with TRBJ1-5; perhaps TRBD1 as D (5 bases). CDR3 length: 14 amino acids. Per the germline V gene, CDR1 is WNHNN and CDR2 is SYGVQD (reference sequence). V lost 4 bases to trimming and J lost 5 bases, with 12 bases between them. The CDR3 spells CASSAGGPDQPQHF. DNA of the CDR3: TGCGCCAGCAGTGCGGGGGGTCCGGATCAGCCCCAGCATTTT.

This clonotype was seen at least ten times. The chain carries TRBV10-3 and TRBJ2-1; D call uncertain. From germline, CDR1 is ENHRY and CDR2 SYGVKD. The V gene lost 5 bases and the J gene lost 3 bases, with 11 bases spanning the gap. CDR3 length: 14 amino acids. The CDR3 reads CAISYSDVYNEQFF. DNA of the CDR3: TGTGCCATCAGTTACTCGGACGTCTACAATGAGCAGTTCTTC.